Following are 19 T cell receptor beta chains from one sample sequenced in a study of human T cells and chemical hapten exposure. TCRdb called the RACE reads again in MiXCR, with one record for every CDR3 protein. The sample has 56,000 or so distinct CDR3 sequences, 9.5% to 10% seen once; the top ten hold roughly 10%. Noted time point: pre-sensitization, week 0. As to treatment: therapeutic diphenylcyclopropenone sensitization with weekly scalp DPC. The authors extracted total RNA from unfractionated whole blood. Specimen: whole blood, collected in connection with sensitization to the hapten diphenylcyclopropenone (DPC). The origin of the receptors is a woman in her twenties or thirties with alopecia areata. Some clones in this sample may be carry-over from other donors' samples.

This clonotype has a handful of counts. The gene calls are TRBV28 and TRBJ2-3; D may be TRBD1 or TRBD2 (5 bases each). The CDR3 loop spans 13 amino acids. With 8 bases removed from V and 4 bases from J, the gap between germline ends came to 13 bases. The V gene's germline CDR1 is MDHEN and CDR2 SYDVKM. The CDR3 nucleotides read TGTGCCAGCGGACGGGGCAGCGCAGATACGCAGTATTTT. Protein: CASGRGSADTQYF.

The V and J genes are TRBV5-1 and TRBJ1-6; D is perhaps TRBD1 (6 bases). Germline CDR1 and CDR2: SGHRS and YFSETQ. This CDR3 contains 16 residues. Trimming left V 4 bases short and J 8 bases short, with 19 bases between. In DNA form, the CDR3 reads TGCGCCAGCAGCCGTTCCAGGGGCGCTCGGGATTCACCCCTCCACTTT. Its protein product is CASSRSRGARDSPLHF.

The gene calls are TRBV12-3 or TRBV12-4 and TRBJ2-7, with TRBD2 as a possible D gene (5 bases). The CDR3 covers 13 residues. Deletions cut 3 bases from V and 5 bases from J, with 11 bases between. The CDR3: CASSFGVNHEQYF. The DNA for the CDR3 is TGTGCCAGCAGTTTCGGGGTTAACCACGAGCAGTACTTC.

The sample holds a few counts of this clonotype. The V gene is TRBV20-1, the J gene TRBJ1-5; no clear D gene. V lost 1 base to trimming and J lost 2 bases, with 15 bases between them. This CDR3 has 16 amino acids. CDR1 and CDR2 (germline): DFQATT, SNEGSKA (reference sequence). This CDR3 reads CSARGLGQDGNQPQHF. In DNA, the CDR3 is TGCAGTGCTAGAGGGTTAGGTCAGGACGGCAATCAGCCCCAGCATTTT.

This chain links TRBV20-1 with TRBJ1-2; 8 bases agree with TRBD1. V shed 3 bases and J 6 bases; nucleotides not matched to a gene: 6. The CDR3 is 13 amino acids. Germline CDR1 DFQATT, CDR2 SNEGSKA (reference sequence). CDR3 DNA: TGCAGTGCTAGGGCAGGGGGCGTTGATGGCTACACCTTC. This gives the protein CSARAGGVDGYTF.

The chain joins TRBV25-1 to TRBJ2-7; unclear D gene. V shed 8 bases and J shed 9 bases, with 11 bases lying between them. The germline V gene has CDR1 MGHDK and CDR2 SYGVNS. This CDR3 contains 10 residues. CDR3 residues: CASVGRSQYF. The DNA of the CDR3 is TGTGCCAGCGTCGGACGGTCGCAGTACTTC.

The chain has TRBV7-2 and TRBJ2-1; 7 bases align to TRBD1. Germline V gene sequence: CDR1 SGHTA, CDR2 FQGNSA. The CDR3 contains 16 residues. After removal of 5 bases from V and 7 bases from J, the junction contained 14 bases not matched to a gene. The CDR3 bases are TGTGCCAGCAGCCCAACCCCGGACAGGTGGGGGAATGAGCAGTTCTTC. It yields the protein CASSPTPDRWGNEQFF.

This clonotype appeared many times. V and J are TRBV6-1 and TRBJ2-6, with D unclear. CDR3 size: 15 residues. V was pared by 1 base and J by 0 bases, with 4 bases between. Looked up from germline, CDR1 is MNHNS and CDR2 is SASEGT. The CDR3 here is CASSEGSSGANVLTF. The CDR3, as DNA: TGTGCCAGCAGTGAAGGGAGCTCTGGGGCCAACGTCCTGACTTTC.

In its sample, this clonotype was seen many times. V and J are TRBV11-1 and TRBJ1-2; D not certain. Germline V gives CDR1 SGHAT, CDR2 FQDESV (reference sequence). The CDR3 totals 14 residues. Trimming removed 0 bases from V and 2 bases from J, with 7 bases in between. This CDR3 is CASSLAPENYGYTF. CDR3 DNA: TGTGCCAGCAGCTTAGCCCCAGAAAACTATGGCTACACCTTC.

V gene TRBV20-1 combines with J gene TRBJ2-1; a weak D match, TRBD2 (6 bases). The V and J ends lost 1 base and 7 bases respectively, with 17 bases between them. This CDR3 region has 15 residues. Per germline, CDR1 DFQATT and CDR2 SNEGSKA (reference sequence). The CDR3 reads CSARVGGTSRNEQFF. In DNA, the CDR3 is TGCAGTGCTAGAGTGGGCGGGACCAGTAGGAATGAGCAGTTCTTC.

This chain connects TRBV6-5 to TRBJ2-1; TRBD2 agrees at 7 bases. Germline CDR1 reads MNHEY; CDR2 reads SVGAGI. V gave up 5 bases and J gave up 5 bases; unmatched junction bases: 9. The CDR3 runs 15 residues. CDR3 sequence: CASSPPIGGNNEQFF. The DNA for the CDR3 is TGTGCCAGCAGTCCCCCGATCGGGGGGAACAATGAGCAGTTCTTC.

This clonotype was seen a handful of times. The chain couples TRBV5-1 to TRBJ1-1; D is undetermined. CDR1 SGHRS and CDR2 YFSETQ come from the germline V gene. CDR3 length: 13 residues. The V end was cut by 0 bases, the J end by 4 bases, with 7 bases between. The CDR3 DNA reads as TGCGCCAGCAGCTTGGTTACGGGCACTGAAGCTTTCTTT. Its protein product is CASSLVTGTEAFF.

This clonotype was observed many times. The chain employs TRBV7-8 and TRBJ2-2, with D maybe TRBD1 (5 bases). There are 14 residues in the CDR3. The germline V and J ends were trimmed by 5 bases and 1 base, with 8 bases remaining between them. CDR1 and CDR2 from the germline V gene are SGHVS and FQNEAQ. The CDR3 bases are TGTGCCAGCAGCATAGGGGAGAACACCGGGGAGCTGTTTTTT. Its translation is CASSIGENTGELFF.

There are a few counts of this clonotype. The chain recombines TRBV30 with TRBJ2-2; 8 nucleotides agree with TRBD2. The CDR3 contains 15 residues. Germline V gives CDR1 GTSNPN, CDR2 SVGIG (reference sequence). V shed 1 base and J 4 bases; nucleotides not matched to a gene: 5. The CDR3 protein is CAWSGSAGGTGELFF. The CDR3, as DNA: TGTGCCTGGAGTGGATCGGCGGGAGGCACCGGGGAGCTGTTTTTT.

This clonotype showed up many times. The chain carries TRBV20-1 and TRBJ2-3; TRBD2 agrees at 13 bases. This CDR3 region has 18 residues. J lost 3 bases, V lost 0 bases, and 9 bases had no gene match. The germline V gene encodes CDR1 DFQATT and CDR2 SNEGSKA (reference sequence). CDR3 bases: TGCAGTGCTAGAGATCACCAACTAGCGGGGGGGCGAACAGATACGCAGTATTTT. Translated: CSARDHQLAGGRTDTQYF.

Only a few counts were recorded for this clonotype. The chain joins TRBV5-5 to TRBJ1-6, with 11 positions matching TRBD1. Germline V gives CDR1 SGHKS, CDR2 YYEKEE (reference sequence). The CDR3 consists of 15 residues. With V trimmed by 4 bases and J by 7 bases, 4 bases remained unmatched. The CDR3 DNA reads TGTGCCAGCAGCCAGGGGACAGGGGGGAATTCACCCCTCCACTTT. It translates to CASSQGTGGNSPLHF.

This clonotype was observed a handful of times. The V and J genes are TRBV6-2 or TRBV6-3 and TRBJ2-3; 8 nucleotides line up with TRBD2. The CDR3 is 16 residues long. From germline, CDR1 is MNHEY and CDR2 SVGEGT. The J segment lost 3 bases and the V segment lost 10 bases, leaving 15 bases of the junction unmatched. The CDR3 spells CATTVTLSGGTDTQYF. CDR3 DNA sequence: TGTGCCACCACCGTCACCCTCAGCGGGGGTACAGATACGCAGTATTTT.

Only a few counts were recorded for this clonotype. The rearrangement links TRBV24-1 to TRBJ2-1; the D is unclear. CDR1 KGHDR and CDR2 SFDVKD come from the germline V gene. V dropped 9 bases and J dropped 6 bases, with 8 bases sitting between them. CDR3 length equals 11 residues. CDR3 bases: TGTGCCACCGGTGTGGGCAATGAGCAGTTCTTC. It codes for CATGVGNEQFF.

The rearrangement uses TRBV5-6 and TRBJ2-2, with D perhaps matching TRBD1 (5 bases). The CDR3 sequence is 16 residues long. Deletions cut 4 bases from V and 4 bases from J, with 17 bases between. From germline, CDR1 is SGHDT and CDR2 YYEEEE. The CDR3 DNA follows: TGTGCCAGCAGCCCCCCAGGGATTAGAGTCACCGGGGAGCTGTTTTTT. Translation gives CASSPPGIRVTGELFF.